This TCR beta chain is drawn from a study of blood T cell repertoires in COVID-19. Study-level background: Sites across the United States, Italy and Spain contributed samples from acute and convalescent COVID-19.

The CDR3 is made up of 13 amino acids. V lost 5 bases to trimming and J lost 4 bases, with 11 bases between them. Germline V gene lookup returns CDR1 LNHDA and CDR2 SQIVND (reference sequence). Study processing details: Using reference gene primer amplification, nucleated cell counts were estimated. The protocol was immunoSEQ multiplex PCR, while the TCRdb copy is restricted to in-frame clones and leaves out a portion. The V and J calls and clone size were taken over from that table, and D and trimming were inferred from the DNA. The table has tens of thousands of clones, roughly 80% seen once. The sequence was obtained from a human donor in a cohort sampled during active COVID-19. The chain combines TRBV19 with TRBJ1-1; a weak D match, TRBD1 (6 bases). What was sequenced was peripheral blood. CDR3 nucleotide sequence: TGTGCCAGTAGTTACAGGGCAGGCACTGAAGCTTTCTTT. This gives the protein CASSYRAGTEAFF. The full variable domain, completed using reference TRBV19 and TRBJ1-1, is DGGITQSPKYLFRKEGQNVTLSCEQNLNHDAMYWYRQDPGQGLRLIYYSQIVNDFQKGDIAEGYSVSREKKESFPLTVTSAQKNPTAFYLCASSYRAGTEAFFGQGTRLTVV.